These T cell receptor beta chains were read from a single sample in a study of T cell responses to AZD1222 COVID-19 vaccine. TCRdb keeps only in-frame clones here, not all; method: immunoSEQ multiplex PCR. The profile shows 150,000 to 200,000 clones, around 94% of them singletons. Sample: peripheral blood, taken on day 0 of AZD1222 vaccination. The receptors shown here come from an adult in good health. CDR3s include the opening cysteine and the closing phenylalanine or tryptophan. Each record gives: J gene, V gene, D gene, clone size, CDR3 DNA, CDR3 protein. A D gene is named only where the DNA matches it firmly. Part of the rows lack a size; the others show once, few, many or a class for expanded clones.

TRBJ2-7 | TRBV6-5 | TRBD2 | . | TGTGCCAGCAGTTTGGGACTAGCGGGGAACTACGAGCAGTACTTC | CASSLGLAGNYEQYF
TRBJ2-5 | TRBV7-3 | TRBD2 | once | TGTGCCAGCAGCATTAGCGGGGGGGTGGAGACCCAGTACTTC | CASSISGGVETQYF
TRBJ2-7 | TRBV4-1 | . | . | TGCGCCAGCAGTATAGGGGCGAGCTACGAGCAGTACTTC | CASSIGASYEQYF
TRBJ1-6 | TRBV7-9 | . | . | TGTGCCAGCAGCTCTGTAGAGAGCTCCTATAATTCACCCCTCCACTTT | CASSSVESSYNSPLHF
TRBJ1-5 | TRBV19 | . | . | TGTGCCAGTAGTCCCCGAGGGTTGAATCAGCCCCAGCATTTT | CASSPRGLNQPQHF
TRBJ2-1 | TRBV7-6 | TRBD2 | . | TGTGCCAGCAGCTTAGGGGGTAGCGGGAGCTCCTACAATGAGCAGTTCTTC | CASSLGGSGSSYNEQFF
TRBJ1-5 | TRBV10-3 | . | . | TGTGCCATCAGCCCCGGGCTCGAGGGAAATCAGCCCCAGCATTTT | CAISPGLEGNQPQHF
TRBJ1-1 | TRBV5-1 | . | . | TGCGCCAGCAGCCCGGGGTCGAAGAGGACTGAAGCTTTCTTT | CASSPGSKRTEAFF
TRBJ1-2 | TRBV2 | TRBD1 | . | TGTGCCAGCAGTGAATATGGGACAGGGGCTGGCTACACCTTC | CASSEYGTGAGYTF
TRBJ1-5 | TRBV28 | TRBD1 | . | TGTGCCAGCAGTCCCGACAGGGGTAGGGTCTTCGATCAGCCCCAGCATTTT | CASSPDRGRVFDQPQHF
TRBJ2-1 | TRBV7-2 | . | . | TGTGCCAGCAGCTCCTACGGAGCGGAGCAGTTCTTC | CASSSYGAEQFF
TRBJ2-1 | TRBV18 | TRBD2 | . | TGTGCCAGCTCACCGCCAACTAGCGGGGGGGCAAATGAGCAGTTCTTC | CASSPPTSGGANEQFF
TRBJ1-5 | TRBV18 | . | once | TGTGCCAGCTCGTTAGGACAGCCCAATCAGCCCCAGCATTTT | CASSLGQPNQPQHF
TRBJ1-4 | TRBV25-1 | TRBD1 | . | TGTGCCAGCAGTGAACGGTCGGGACAGGCCCGGGAAAAACTGTTTTTT | CASSERSGQAREKLFF
TRBJ1-6 | TRBV10-3 | . | once | TGTGCCATCAGTGATGGCAGTAATAATTCACCCCTCCACTTT | CAISDGSNNSPLHF
TRBJ1-1 | TRBV11-2 | . | . | TGTGCCAGCAGCTTAGCGGTTGACACTGAAGCTTTCTTT | CASSLAVDTEAFF
TRBJ1-5 | TRBV3-1/TRBV3-2 | TRBD1 | few | TGTGCCAGCAGCCAAGGCACAGGGGGGCATAGCAATCAGCCCCAGCATTTT | CASSQGTGGHSNQPQHF
TRBJ1-1 | TRBV6-5 | . | . | TGTGCCAGCAGCATGGGCACTGAAGCTTTCTTT | CASSMGTEAFF
TRBJ2-7 | TRBV11-1 | . | . | TGTGCCAGCAGCTATCCTCAGGACATCCCTATCTACGAGCAGTACTTC | CASSYPQDIPIYEQYF
TRBJ2-1 | TRBV10-3 | TRBD1 | . | TGTGCCATCAGTTCCGTGGACAGGGCCACGAACAATGAGCAGTTCTTC | CAISSVDRATNNEQFF
TRBJ1-6 | TRBV11-2 | . | . | TGTGCCAGCAGCTTAGATCAAAGGGTTCAGGGCCTCTATAATTCACCCCTCCACTTT | CASSLDQRVQGLYNSPLHF
TRBJ1-6 | TRBV6-5 | TRBD1 | . | TGTGCCAGCAGTTACGGACAGGCGACGGATTCACCCCTCCACTTT | CASSYGQATDSPLHF
TRBJ1-4 | TRBV20-1 | . | . | TGCAGTGCTTCTAATGAAAAACTGTTTTTT | CSASNEKLFF
TRBJ1-2 | TRBV5-4 | . | . | TGTGCCAGCAGCTATGAGTTGTACGGCTACACCTTC | CASSYELYGYTF
TRBJ1-1 | TRBV4-1 | . | . | TGCGCCAGCAGCCCTAGAACCCAGAACACTGAAGCTTTCTTT | CASSPRTQNTEAFF
TRBJ2-2 | TRBV7-2 | . | . | TGTGCCAGCAGCCACTCGGGGGCGAACACCGGGGAGCTGTTTTTT | CASSHSGANTGELFF
TRBJ1-5 | TRBV6-2/TRBV6-3 | . | . | TGTGCCAGCAGCCGCGGAAGACAGCCCCAGCATTTT | CASSRGRQPQHF
TRBJ1-5 | TRBV6-5 | . | once | TGTGCCAGCAAAGGCAGGCGGGACAATCAGCCCCAGCATTTT | CASKGRRDNQPQHF
TRBJ1-2 | TRBV28 | . | . | TGTGCCAGCAGTGCCCGAACGGGGTTCTATGGCTACACCTTC | CASSARTGFYGYTF
TRBJ1-3 | TRBV7-2 | . | . | TGTGCCAGCAGCCTGGGGGGGGTCTCTGGAAACACCATATATTTT | CASSLGGVSGNTIYF
TRBJ1-2 | TRBV24-1 | TRBD1 | . | TGTGCCACCAGTGATGACAGGGACAACTATGGCTACACCTTC | CATSDDRDNYGYTF
TRBJ2-3 | TRBV5-1 | . | . | TGCGCCAGCAGCGAGAGGGCAGATACGCAGTATTTT | CASSERADTQYF
TRBJ2-1 | TRBV7-9 | . | . | TGTGCCAGCAGCCCCTCGGCTAGGGGAGCAGTAAATGAGCAGTTCTTC | CASSPSARGAVNEQFF
TRBJ1-2 | TRBV19 | . | few | TGTGCCAGTACCCTGGGGGGAAGGAACTATGGCTACACCTTC | CASTLGGRNYGYTF
TRBJ1-5 | TRBV25-1 | . | . | TGTGCCAGCAGTGGATCGACCTCCAGACCCCAGCATTTT | CASSGSTSRPQHF
TRBJ1-1 | TRBV28 | . | . | TGTGCCAGCAGTTTACAGGGATTGTACACTGAAGCTTTCTTT | CASSLQGLYTEAFF
TRBJ2-7 | TRBV5-6 | . | . | TGTGCCAGCAGCCTCGGGGGAGGAAATTCCTACGAGCAGTACTTC | CASSLGGGNSYEQYF
TRBJ2-5 | TRBV3-1/TRBV3-2 | TRBD2 | . | TGTGCCAGCAGCCACACGGGACTAGAGAAAGAGACCCAGTACTTC | CASSHTGLEKETQYF
TRBJ2-7 | TRBV7-8 | . | . | TGTGCCAGCAGCTACGGACGAGCAAAAGGCGAGCAGTACTTC | CASSYGRAKGEQYF
TRBJ2-6 | TRBV11-2 | . | . | TGTGCCAGTAGAGGGGCCGGGGCCAACGTCCTGACTTTC | CASRGAGANVLTF
TRBJ2-1 | TRBV4-3 | . | . | TGCGCCAGCAGCCAACACTCCCGCAATGAGCAGTTCTTC | CASSQHSRNEQFF
TRBJ1-1 | TRBV3-1/TRBV3-2 | . | . | TGTGCCAGCAGCCAAGATTATGTAGCTTTCTTT | CASSQDYVAFF